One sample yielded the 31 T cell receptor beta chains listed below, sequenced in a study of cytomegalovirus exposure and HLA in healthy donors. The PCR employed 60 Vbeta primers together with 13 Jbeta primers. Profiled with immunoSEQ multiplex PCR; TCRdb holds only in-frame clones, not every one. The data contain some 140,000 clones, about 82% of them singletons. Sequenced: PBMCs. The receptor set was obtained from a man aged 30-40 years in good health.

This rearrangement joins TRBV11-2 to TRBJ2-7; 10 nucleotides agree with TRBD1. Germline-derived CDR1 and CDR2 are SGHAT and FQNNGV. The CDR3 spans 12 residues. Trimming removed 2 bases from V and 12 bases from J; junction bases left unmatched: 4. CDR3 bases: TGTGCCAGCAGCTTATGGGACAGGGGTCTGTACTTC. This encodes CASSLWDRGLYF.

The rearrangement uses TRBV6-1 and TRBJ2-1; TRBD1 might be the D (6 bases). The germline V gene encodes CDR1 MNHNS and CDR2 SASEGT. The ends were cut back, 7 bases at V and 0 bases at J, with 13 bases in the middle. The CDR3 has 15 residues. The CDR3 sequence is CASTRDTSSYNEQFF. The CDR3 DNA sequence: TGTGCCAGCACCCGGGACACAAGCTCCTACAATGAGCAGTTCTTC.

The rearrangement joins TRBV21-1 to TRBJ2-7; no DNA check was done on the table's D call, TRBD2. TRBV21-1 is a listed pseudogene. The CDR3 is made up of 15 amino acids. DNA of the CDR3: TGTGCCAGCAGCCTAGGGCGGGAGGGCCTCTACGAGCAGTACTTC. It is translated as CASSLGREGLYEQYF.

The CDR3 protein is CASHLLGQPQHF. DNA of the CDR3: TGTGCCAGCCATCTCCTAGGACAGCCCCAGCATTTT. The genes are TRBV28 and TRBJ1-5, with unresolved D. This CDR3 has 12 amino acids. V gave up 8 bases and J gave up 7 bases, with 12 bases separating them. The germline V gene encodes CDR1 MDHEN and CDR2 SYDVKM.

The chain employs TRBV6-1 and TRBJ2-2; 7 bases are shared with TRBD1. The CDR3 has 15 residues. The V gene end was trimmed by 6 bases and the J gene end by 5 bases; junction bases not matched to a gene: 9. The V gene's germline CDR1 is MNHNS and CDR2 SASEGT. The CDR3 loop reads CASRPERGRTGELFF. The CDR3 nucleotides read TGTGCCAGCAGACCTGAGAGGGGGCGAACCGGGGAGCTGTTTTTT.

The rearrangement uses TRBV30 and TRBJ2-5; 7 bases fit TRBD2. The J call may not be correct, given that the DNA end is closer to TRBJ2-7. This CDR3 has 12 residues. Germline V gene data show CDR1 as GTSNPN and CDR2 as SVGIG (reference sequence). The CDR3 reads CAWGEGPYEQYF. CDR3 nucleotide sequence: TGTGCCTGGGGGGAGGGGCCATACGAGCAGTACTTC.

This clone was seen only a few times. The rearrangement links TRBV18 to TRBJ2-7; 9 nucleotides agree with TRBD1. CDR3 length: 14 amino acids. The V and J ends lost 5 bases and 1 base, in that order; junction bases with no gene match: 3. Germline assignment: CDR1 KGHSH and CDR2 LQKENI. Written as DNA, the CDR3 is TGTGCCAGCTCAGCCGGGACAGGGTCCTACGAGCAGTACTTC. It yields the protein CASSAGTGSYEQYF.

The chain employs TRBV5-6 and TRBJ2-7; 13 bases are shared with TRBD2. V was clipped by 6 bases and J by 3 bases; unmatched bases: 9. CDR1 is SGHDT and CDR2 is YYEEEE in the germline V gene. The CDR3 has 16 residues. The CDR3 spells CASNPGLAGTLYEQYF. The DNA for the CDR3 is TGTGCCAGCAACCCGGGACTAGCGGGGACCCTCTACGAGCAGTACTTC.

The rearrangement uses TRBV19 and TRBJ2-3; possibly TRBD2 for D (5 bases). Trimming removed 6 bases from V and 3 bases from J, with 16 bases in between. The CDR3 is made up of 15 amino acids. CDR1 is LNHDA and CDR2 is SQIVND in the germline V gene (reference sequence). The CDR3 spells CASRQLGLNTDTQYF. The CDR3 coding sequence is TGTGCCAGTAGGCAACTAGGCCTAAATACAGATACGCAGTATTTT.

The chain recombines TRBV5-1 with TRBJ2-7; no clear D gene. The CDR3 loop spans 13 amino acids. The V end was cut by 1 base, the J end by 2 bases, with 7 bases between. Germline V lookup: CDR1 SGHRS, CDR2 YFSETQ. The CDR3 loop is CASSLQSTYEQYF. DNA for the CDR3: TGCGCCAGCAGCTTGCAGTCGACCTACGAGCAGTACTTC.

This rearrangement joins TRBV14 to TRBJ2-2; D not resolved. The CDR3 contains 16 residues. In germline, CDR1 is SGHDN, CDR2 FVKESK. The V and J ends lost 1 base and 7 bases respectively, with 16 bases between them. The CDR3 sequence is CASSQVRAPSVGELFF. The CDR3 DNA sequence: TGTGCCAGCAGCCAAGTGCGAGCGCCGTCGGTCGGGGAGCTGTTTTTT.

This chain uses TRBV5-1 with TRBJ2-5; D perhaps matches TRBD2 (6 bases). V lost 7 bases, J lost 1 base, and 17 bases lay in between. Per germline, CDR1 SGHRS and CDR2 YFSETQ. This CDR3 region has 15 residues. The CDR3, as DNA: TGCGCCAGCGGGCTCGGGAGTCCGCCCCAAGAGACCCAGTACTTC. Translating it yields CASGLGSPPQETQYF.

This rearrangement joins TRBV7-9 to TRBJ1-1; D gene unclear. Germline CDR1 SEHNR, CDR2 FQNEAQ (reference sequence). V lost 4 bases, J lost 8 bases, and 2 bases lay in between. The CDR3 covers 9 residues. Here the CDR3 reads CASSSEAFF. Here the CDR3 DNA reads TGTGCCAGCAGCTCGGAAGCTTTCTTT.

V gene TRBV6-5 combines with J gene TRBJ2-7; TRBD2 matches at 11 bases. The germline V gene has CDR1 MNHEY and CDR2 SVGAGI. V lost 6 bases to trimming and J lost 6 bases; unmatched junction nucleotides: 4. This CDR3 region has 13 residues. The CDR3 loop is CASRTSGSTEQYF. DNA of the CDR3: TGTGCCAGCAGAACTAGCGGGAGTACCGAGCAGTACTTC.

This CDR3 reads CASSLGQAARNTIYF. The CDR3 coding sequence is TGTGCCAGCAGCCTAGGACAGGCCGCCAGAAACACCATATATTTT. The V and J genes are TRBV7-2 and TRBJ1-3; 7 bases fit TRBD1. This CDR3 contains 15 residues. V lost 5 bases to trimming and J lost 5 bases; unmatched junction nucleotides: 9. The germline V gene has CDR1 SGHTA and CDR2 FQGNSA.

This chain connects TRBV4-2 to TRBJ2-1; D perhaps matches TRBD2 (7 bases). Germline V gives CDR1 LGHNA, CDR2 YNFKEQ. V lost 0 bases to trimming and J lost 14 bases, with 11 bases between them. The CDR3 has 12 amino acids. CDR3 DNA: TGTGCCAGCAGCCAAGAGAGCGGGGACAAGTTCTTC. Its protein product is CASSQESGDKFF.

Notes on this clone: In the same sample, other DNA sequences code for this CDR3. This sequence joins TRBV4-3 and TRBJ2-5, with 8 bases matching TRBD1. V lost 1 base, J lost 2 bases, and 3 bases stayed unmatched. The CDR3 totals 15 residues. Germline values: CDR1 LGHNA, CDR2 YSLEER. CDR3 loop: CASSQGTGGQETQYF. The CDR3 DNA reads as TGCGCCAGCAGCCAAGGAACAGGGGGACAAGAGACCCAGTACTTC.

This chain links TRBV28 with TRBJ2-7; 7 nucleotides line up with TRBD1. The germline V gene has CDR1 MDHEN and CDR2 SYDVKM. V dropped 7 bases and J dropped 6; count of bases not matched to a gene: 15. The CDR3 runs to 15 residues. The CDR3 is CASTPGGTGAAEQYF. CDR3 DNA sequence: TGTGCCAGCACCCCTGGGGGAACAGGGGCGGCCGAGCAGTACTTC.

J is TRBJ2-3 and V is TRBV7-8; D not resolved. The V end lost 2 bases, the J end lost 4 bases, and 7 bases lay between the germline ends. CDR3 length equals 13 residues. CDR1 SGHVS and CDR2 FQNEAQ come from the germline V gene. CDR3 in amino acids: CASSLFVADTQYF. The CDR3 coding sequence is TGTGCCAGCAGCTTATTCGTCGCAGATACGCAGTATTTT.

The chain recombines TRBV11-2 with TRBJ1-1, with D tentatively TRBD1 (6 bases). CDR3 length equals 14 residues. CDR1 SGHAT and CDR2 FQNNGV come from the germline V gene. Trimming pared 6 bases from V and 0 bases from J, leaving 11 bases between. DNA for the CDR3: TGTGCCAGCAGTCCCCGGACAGTGAACACTGAAGCTTTCTTT. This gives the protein CASSPRTVNTEAFF.

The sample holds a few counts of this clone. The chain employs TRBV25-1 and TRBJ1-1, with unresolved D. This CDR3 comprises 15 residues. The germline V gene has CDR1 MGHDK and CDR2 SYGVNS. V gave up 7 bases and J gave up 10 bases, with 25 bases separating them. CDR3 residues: CASTPWEVLSNGAFF. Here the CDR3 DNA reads TGTGCCAGCACTCCCTGGGAGGTTCTCTCGAACGGAGCTTTCTTT. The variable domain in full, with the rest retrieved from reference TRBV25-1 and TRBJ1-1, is EADIYQTPRYLVIGTGKKITLECSQTMGHDKMYWYQQDPGMELHLIHYSYGVNSTEKGDLSSESTVSRIRTEHFPLTLESARPSHTSQYLCASTPWEVLSNGAFFGQGTRLTVV.

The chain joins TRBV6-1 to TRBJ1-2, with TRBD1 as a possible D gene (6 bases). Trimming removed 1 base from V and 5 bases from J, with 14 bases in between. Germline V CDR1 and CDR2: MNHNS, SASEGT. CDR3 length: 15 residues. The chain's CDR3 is CASSEVGFRGYGYTF. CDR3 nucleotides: TGTGCCAGCAGTGAAGTAGGGTTCAGGGGTTATGGCTACACCTTC.

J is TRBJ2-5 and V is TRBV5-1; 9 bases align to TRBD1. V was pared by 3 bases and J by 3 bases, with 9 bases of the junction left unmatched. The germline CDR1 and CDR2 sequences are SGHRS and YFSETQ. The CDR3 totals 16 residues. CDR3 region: CASSWHRGQWEETQYF. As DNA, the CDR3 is TGCGCCAGCAGCTGGCACAGGGGGCAGTGGGAAGAGACCCAGTACTTC.

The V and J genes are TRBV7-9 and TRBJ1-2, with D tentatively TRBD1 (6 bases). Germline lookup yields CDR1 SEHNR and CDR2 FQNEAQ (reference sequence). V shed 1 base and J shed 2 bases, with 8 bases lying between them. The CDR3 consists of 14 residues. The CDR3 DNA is TGTGCCAGCAGCTTAGGGCAGGGGAACTATGGCTACACCTTC. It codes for CASSLGQGNYGYTF.

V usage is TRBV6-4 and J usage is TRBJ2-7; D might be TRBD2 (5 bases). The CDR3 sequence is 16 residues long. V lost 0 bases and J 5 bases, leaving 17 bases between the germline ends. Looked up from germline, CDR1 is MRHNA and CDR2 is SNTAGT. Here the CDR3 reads CASSDSPLEESHEQYF. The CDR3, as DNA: TGTGCCAGCAGTGACTCGCCACTGGAGGAGTCCCACGAGCAGTACTTC.

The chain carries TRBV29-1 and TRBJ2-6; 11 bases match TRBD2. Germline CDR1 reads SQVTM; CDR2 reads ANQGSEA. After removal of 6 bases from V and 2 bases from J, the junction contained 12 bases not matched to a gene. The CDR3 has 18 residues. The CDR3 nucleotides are TGCAGCGTCCCTCTGGCTCTAGCGGGAGGTACTGGGGCCAACGTCCTGACTTTC. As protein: CSVPLALAGGTGANVLTF.

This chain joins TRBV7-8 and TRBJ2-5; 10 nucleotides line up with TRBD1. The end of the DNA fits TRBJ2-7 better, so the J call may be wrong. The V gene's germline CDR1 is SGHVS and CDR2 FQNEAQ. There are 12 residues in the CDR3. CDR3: CASKDRGDEQYF. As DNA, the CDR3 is TGTGCCAGCAAGGACAGGGGGGACGAGCAGTACTTC.

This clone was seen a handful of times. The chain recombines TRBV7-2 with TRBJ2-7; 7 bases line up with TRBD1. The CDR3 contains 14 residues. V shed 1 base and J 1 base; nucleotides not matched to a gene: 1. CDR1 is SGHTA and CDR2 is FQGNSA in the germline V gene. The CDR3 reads CASSLEGQSYEQYF. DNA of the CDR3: TGTGCCAGCAGCTTAGAGGGACAGTCCTACGAGCAGTACTTC. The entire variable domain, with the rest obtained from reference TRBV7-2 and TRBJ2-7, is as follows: GAGVSQSPSNKVTEKGKDVELRCDPISGHTALYWYRQSLGQGLEFLIYFQGNSAPDKSGLPSDRFSAERTGGSVSTLTIQRTQQEDSAVYLCASSLEGQSYEQYFGPGTRLTVT.

The CDR3 sequence is CASSLAGGTARELFF. The CDR3 coding sequence is TGTGCCAGCAGCTTGGCAGGAGGGACTGCTCGGGAGCTGTTTTTT. This rearrangement joins TRBV5-4 to TRBJ2-2; D might be TRBD2 (6 bases). Germline V CDR1 and CDR2: SGHNT, YYREEE (reference sequence). The CDR3 is 15 amino acids. Trimming took 0 bases from V and 9 from J, leaving 15 bases between them. Based on the CDR3 plus reference TRBV5-4 and TRBJ2-2, the full variable domain is ETGVTQSPTHLIKTRGQQVTLRCSSQSGHNTVSWYQQALGQGPQFIFQYYREEENGRGNFPPRFSGLQFPNYSSELNVNALELDDSALYLCASSLAGGTARELFFGEGSRLTVL.

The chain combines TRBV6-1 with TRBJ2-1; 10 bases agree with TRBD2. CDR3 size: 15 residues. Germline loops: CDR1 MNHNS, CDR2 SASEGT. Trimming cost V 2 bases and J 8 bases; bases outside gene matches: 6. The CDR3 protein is CASSESSGSIYEQFF. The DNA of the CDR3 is TGTGCCAGCAGTGAATCTAGCGGGAGTATCTATGAGCAGTTCTTC.

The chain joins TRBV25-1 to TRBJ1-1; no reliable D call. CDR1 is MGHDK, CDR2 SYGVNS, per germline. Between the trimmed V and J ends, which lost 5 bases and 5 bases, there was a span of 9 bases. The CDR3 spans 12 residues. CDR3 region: CASSSGWTEAFF. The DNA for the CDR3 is TGTGCCAGCAGTTCGGGGTGGACTGAAGCTTTCTTT.